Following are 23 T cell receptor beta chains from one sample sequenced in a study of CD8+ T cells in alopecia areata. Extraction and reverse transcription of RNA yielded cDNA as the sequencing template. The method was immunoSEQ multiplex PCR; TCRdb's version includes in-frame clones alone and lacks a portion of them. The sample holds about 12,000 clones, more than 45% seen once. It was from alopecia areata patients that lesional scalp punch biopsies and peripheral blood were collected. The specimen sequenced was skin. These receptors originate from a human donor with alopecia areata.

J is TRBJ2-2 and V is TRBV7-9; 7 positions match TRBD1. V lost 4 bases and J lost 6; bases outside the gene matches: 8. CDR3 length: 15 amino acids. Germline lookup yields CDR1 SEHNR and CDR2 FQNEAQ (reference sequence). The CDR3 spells CASSSGQVASGELFF. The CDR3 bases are TGTGCCAGCAGCTCAGGACAGGTAGCCTCCGGGGAGCTGTTTTTT.

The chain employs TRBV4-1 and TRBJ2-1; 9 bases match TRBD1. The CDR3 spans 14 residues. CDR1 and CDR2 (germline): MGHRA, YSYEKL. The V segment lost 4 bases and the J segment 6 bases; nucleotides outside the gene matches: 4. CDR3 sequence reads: CASSLGTGSNEQFF. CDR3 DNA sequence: TGCGCCAGCAGCCTTGGGACAGGGTCCAATGAGCAGTTCTTC.

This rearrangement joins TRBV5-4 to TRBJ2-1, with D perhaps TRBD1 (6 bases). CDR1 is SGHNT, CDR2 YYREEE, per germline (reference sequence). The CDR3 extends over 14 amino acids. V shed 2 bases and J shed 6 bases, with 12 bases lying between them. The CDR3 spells CASSFLQGSNEQFF. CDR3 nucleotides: TGTGCCAGCAGCTTTTTACAGGGTAGCAATGAGCAGTTCTTC. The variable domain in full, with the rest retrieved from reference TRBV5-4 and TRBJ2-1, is ETGVTQSPTHLIKTRGQQVTLRCSSQSGHNTVSWYQQALGQGPQFIFQYYREEENGRGNFPPRFSGLQFPNYSSELNVNALELDDSALYLCASSFLQGSNEQFFGPGTRLTVL.

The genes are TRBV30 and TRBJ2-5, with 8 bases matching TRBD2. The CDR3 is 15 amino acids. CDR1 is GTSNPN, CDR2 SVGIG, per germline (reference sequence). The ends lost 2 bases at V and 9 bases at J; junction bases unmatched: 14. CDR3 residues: CAWSMLAGALEAQYF. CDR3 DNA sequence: TGTGCCTGGAGTATGCTAGCGGGTGCCCTGGAGGCCCAGTACTTC.

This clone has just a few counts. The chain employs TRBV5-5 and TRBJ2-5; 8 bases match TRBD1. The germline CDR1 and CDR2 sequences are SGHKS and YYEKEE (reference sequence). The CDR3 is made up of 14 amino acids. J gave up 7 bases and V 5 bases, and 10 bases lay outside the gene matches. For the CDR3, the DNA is TGTGCCAGCAGTTCAGACAGGGGCTTAGGGACCCAGTACTTC. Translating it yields CASSSDRGLGTQYF.

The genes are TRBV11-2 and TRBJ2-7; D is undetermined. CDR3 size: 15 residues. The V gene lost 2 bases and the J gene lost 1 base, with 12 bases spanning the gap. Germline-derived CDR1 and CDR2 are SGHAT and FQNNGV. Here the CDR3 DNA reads TGTGCCAGCAGCTTAAGGGTCTTGGGGTCCTACGAGCAGTACTTC. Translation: CASSLRVLGSYEQYF.

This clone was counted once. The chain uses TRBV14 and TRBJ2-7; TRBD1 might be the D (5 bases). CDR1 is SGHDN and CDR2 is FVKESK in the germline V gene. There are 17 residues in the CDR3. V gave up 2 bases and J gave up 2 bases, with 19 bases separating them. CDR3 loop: CASSQPLLGDSTYEQYF. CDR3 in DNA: TGTGCCAGCAGCCAACCTTTATTAGGGGATAGTACCTACGAGCAGTACTTC.

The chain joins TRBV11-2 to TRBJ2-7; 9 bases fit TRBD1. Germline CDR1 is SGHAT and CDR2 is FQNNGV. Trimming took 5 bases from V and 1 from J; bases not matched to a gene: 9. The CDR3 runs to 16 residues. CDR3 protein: CASSLTTGGLSYEQYF. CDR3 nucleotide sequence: TGTGCCAGCAGCCTTACGACAGGGGGGTTGTCCTACGAGCAGTACTTC.

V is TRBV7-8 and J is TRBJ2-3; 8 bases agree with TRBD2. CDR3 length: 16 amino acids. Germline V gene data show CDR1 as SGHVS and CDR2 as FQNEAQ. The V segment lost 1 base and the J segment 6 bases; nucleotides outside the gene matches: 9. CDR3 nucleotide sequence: TGTGCCAGCAGCTTAGGAGGTAGCGGGAAGATTGATACGCAGTATTTT. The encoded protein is CASSLGGSGKIDTQYF.

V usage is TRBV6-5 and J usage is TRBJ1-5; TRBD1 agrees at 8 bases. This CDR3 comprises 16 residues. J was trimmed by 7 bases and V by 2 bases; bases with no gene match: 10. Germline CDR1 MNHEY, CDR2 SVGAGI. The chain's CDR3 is CASSYAPRTGIQPQHF. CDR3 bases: TGTGCCAGCAGTTACGCCCCCCGGACAGGGATCCAGCCCCAGCATTTT.

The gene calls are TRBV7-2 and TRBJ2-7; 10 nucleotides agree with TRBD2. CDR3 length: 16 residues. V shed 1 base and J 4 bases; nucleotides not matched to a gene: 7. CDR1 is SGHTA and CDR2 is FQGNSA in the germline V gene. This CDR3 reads CASSLDLAGVRYEQYF. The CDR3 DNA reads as TGTGCCAGCAGCTTAGATCTAGCGGGAGTGAGATACGAGCAGTACTTC.

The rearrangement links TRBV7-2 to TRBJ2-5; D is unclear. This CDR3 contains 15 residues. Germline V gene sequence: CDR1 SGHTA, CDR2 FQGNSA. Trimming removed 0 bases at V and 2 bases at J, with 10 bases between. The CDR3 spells CASSLAGWRQETQYF. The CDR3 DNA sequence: TGTGCCAGCAGCTTAGCAGGGTGGCGACAAGAGACCCAGTACTTC.

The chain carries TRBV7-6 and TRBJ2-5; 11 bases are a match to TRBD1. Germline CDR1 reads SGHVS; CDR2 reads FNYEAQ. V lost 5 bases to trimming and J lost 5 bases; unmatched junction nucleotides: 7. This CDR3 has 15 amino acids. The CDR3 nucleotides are TGTGCCAGCAGCACGGACAGGGGGCGCCGGGAGACCCAGTACTTC. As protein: CASSTDRGRRETQYF. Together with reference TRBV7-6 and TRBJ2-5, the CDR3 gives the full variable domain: GAGVSQSPRYKVTKRGQDVALRCDPISGHVSLYWYRQALGQGPEFLTYFNYEAQQDKSGLPNDRFSAERPEGSISTLTIQRTEQRDSAMYRCASSTDRGRRETQYFGPGTRLLVL.

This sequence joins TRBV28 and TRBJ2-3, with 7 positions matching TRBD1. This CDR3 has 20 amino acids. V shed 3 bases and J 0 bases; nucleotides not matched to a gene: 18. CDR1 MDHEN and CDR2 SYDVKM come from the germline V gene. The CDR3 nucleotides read TGTGCCAGCAGTTTTAGTGGTCGGTTCCGGACAGGAGCTAGCACAGATACGCAGTATTTT. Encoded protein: CASSFSGRFRTGASTDTQYF.

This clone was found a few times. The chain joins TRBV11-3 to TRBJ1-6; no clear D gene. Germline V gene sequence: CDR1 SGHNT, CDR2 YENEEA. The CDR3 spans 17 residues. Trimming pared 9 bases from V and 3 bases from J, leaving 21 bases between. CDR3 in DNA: TGTGCCAGAATCAGCTTACGTGCAGTCCACTATAATTCACCCCTCCACTTT. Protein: CARISLRAVHYNSPLHF.

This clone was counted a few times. This CDR3 is CASSQGPASGNTDTQYF. CDR3 in DNA: TGCGCCAGCAGCCAAGGACCGGCTAGCGGGAACACAGATACGCAGTATTTT. The V and J genes are TRBV4-1 and TRBJ2-3; 9 bases match TRBD2. This CDR3 has 17 residues. Germline-derived CDR1 and CDR2 are MGHRA and YSYEKL. V lost 1 base, J lost 2 bases, and 7 bases stayed unmatched.

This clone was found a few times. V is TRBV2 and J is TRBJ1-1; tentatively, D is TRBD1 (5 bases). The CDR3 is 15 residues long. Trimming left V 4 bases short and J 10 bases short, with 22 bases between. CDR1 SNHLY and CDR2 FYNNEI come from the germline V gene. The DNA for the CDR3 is TGTGCCAGCAGTGGGACAACACAGGAAGCACAAGGAGCTTTCTTT. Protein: CASSGTTQEAQGAFF.

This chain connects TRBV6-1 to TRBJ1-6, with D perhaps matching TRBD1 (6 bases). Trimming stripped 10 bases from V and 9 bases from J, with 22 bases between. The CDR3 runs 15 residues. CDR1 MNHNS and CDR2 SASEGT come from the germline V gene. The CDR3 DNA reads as TGTGCCATCGAAGACTGGACAGTCTCTATTTCACCCCTCCACTTT. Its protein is CAIEDWTVSISPLHF.

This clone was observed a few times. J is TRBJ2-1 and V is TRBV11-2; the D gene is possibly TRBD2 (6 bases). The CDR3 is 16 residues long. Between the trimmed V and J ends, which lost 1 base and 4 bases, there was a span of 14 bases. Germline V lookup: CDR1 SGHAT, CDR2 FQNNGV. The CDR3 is CASSLGGDGPYNEQFF. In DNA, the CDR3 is TGTGCCAGCAGCTTAGGCGGGGACGGACCTTACAATGAGCAGTTCTTC.

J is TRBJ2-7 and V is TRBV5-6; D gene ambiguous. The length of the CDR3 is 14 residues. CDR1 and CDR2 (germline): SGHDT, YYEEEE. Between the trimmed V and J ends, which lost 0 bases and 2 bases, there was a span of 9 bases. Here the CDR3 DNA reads TGTGCCAGCAGCTTGGACACATCTCCCTACGAGCAGTACTTC. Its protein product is CASSLDTSPYEQYF. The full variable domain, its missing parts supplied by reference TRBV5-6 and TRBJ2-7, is DAGVTQSPTHLIKTRGQQVTLRCSPKSGHDTVSWYQQALGQGPQFIFQYYEEEERQRGNFPDRFSGHQFPNYSSELNVNALLLGDSALYLCASSLDTSPYEQYFGPGTRLTVT.

The CDR3 is CASSWSPGTHITPYNEQFF. The CDR3 DNA reads as TGTGCCAGCAGCTGGAGCCCGGGGACCCACATTACCCCTTACAATGAGCAGTTCTTC. The rearrangement uses TRBV7-9 and TRBJ2-1; either TRBD1 or TRBD2 may supply D (5 bases each). CDR1 and CDR2 (germline): SEHNR, FQNEAQ (reference sequence). CDR3 length: 19 amino acids. Trimming pared 4 bases from V and 4 bases from J, leaving 26 bases between.

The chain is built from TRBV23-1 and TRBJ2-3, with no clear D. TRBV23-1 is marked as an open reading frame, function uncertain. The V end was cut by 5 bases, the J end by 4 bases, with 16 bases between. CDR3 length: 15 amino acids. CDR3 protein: CASSTGPTGADTQYF. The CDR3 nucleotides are TGCGCCAGCAGTACCGGGCCGACTGGCGCAGATACGCAGTATTTT.

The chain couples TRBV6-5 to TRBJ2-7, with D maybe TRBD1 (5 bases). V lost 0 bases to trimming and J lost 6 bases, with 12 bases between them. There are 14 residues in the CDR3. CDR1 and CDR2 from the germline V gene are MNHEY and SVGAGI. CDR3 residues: CASSYSHMGLEQYF. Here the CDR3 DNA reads TGTGCCAGCAGTTACTCACACATGGGGCTCGAGCAGTACTTC.